This T cell receptor (beta chain) was sequenced for a study of T-cell reconstitution after alpha-beta-depleted transplantation in children. Study-wide results and limits: Some patients owed their high day-60 TCRbeta diversity to surviving recipient T cells and thymic progenitors. It was newly produced T cells that mostly accounted for T-cell counts and diversity one year after transplant. Several hundred expanded graft clones reportedly gave rise to the alpha-beta T cells present about two months after transplant.

Unique molecular identifiers were incorporated into the prepared TCRbeta library. TCRdb ran MiXCR on the PCR reads and lists one entry per CDR3 protein. In the table there are a few hundred thousand distinct CDR3 sequences, 27% of which are singletons. This clonotype was observed a few times. Its antigen is not identified. The CDR3 covers 12 residues. Germline assignment: CDR1 SGHAT and CDR2 FQNNGV. Trimming took 5 bases from V and 6 from J, leaving 10 bases between them. The sequences come from PBMCs, collected before TCRalphabeta/CD19-depleted stem cell transplant. The receptor was derived from a boy under two years old with Wiskott-Aldrich syndrome, due to receive a stem cell transplant. The rearrangement joins TRBV11-2 to TRBJ1-1, with D uncertain. In DNA, the CDR3 is TGTGCCAGCAGCCTCAGGACGGCTGAAGCTTTCTTT. This gives the protein CASSLRTAEAFF. The whole variable domain, filled in from reference TRBV11-2 and TRBJ1-1, reads EAGVAQSPRYKIIEKRQSVAFWCNPISGHATLYWYQQILGQGPKLLIQFQNNGVVDDSQLPKDRFSAERLKGVDSTLKIQPAKLEDSAVYLCASSLRTAEAFFGQGTRLTVV.